This T cell receptor beta chain was observed in a study of cytomegalovirus exposure and HLA in healthy donors. Study observations and caveats: The study designated 150 or so TCR beta chains cytomegalovirus-associated. In the 120 or so validation repertoires, approximately 94% of cluster scores exceeded 0, per a later analysis. Cytomegalovirus status was reportedly diagnosed by the classifier with high specificity and sensitivity.

Profiled with immunoSEQ multiplex PCR; TCRdb holds only in-frame clones, not every one. Among fewer than 85,000 clones listed, approximately 94% were seen once. The CDR3 covers 15 residues. The V end was cut by 11 bases, the J end by 1 base, with 18 bases between. Looked up from germline, CDR1 is MGHRA and CDR2 is YSYEKL. A word on this clone: The antigen is unknown.

The donors belonged to the roughly 130-subject validation cohort, separate from the approximately 670-subject first cohort. Input material: PBMCs. The chain employs TRBV4-1 and TRBJ2-1; the D gene is possibly TRBD1 (5 bases). The clonotype originates from a young woman in good health and CMV-seronegative. The CDR3: CASSDDSLSYNEQFF. Written as DNA, the CDR3 is TGCGCCTCCAGCGACGACAGTCTATCCTACAATGAGCAGTTCTTC.